This TCR beta chain was captured by sequencing in a study of immune heterogeneity within non-small cell lung tumors. Looking at the study overall: Of the tumors, a few were squamous cell, about ten non-squamous, and 1 not otherwise specified. Study findings and constraints: Across individual patients, the high-frequency T-cell receptor beta clonotypes were largely distinct. Identical dominant CDR3 beta clonotypes were found recurring across a patient's tumor sites, along with site-unique high-frequency clones.

Bulk tumor genomic DNA, roughly 660 ng per sample, was used as template. Several biopsies per primary tumor, spaced far apart, were taken during surgery. The study enrolled patients with untreated, newly diagnosed non-small cell lung cancer who underwent curative surgery. This clonotype has just a few counts. Antigen unknown. Using 32 V and 13 J primers, multiplex PCR amplified TCR beta CDR3. TCRdb independently ran MiXCR on the multiplex PCR reads; one entry per CDR3 protein. The repertoire has 21,000 or so distinct CDR3 sequences, around 28% of them found once; the top ten carry less than 4.5%. J was trimmed by 8 bases and V by 4 bases; bases with no gene match: 13. The length of the CDR3 is 15 residues. The germline V gene encodes CDR1 SGHNT and CDR2 YENEEA.

The V call is TRBV11-3, the J call TRBJ2-7; 8 bases align to TRBD1. The material sequenced was lung tumor tissue. This receptor was identified in a middle-aged man with non-small cell lung cancer. CDR3 sequence: CASSYPGQGFKKQYF. The CDR3 DNA reads as TGTGCCAGCAGCTACCCCGGACAGGGCTTTAAGAAGCAGTACTTC.